This T cell receptor beta chain came from a study of cytomegalovirus exposure and HLA in healthy donors. The CDR3 is 18 residues long. The trim removed 1 base at V and 2 bases at J, leaving 12 bases unmatched. The germline V gene encodes CDR1 SGHNT and CDR2 YYREEE (reference sequence). The PCR made use of 60 Vbeta and 13 Jbeta primers. Source study methods: There were some 87 million unique TCR beta chains by a later count, and 10 million to 12 million of them were shared. Method: immunoSEQ multiplex PCR; TCRdb's copy keeps in-frame clones and lacks some. For V, J and clone size, that table is used; D and trimming come from the DNA. Of 95,000 to 150,000 clones detected, about 71% appear once; the ten largest clones hold about 3.3%.

The sequenced material came from PBMCs. The rearrangement joins TRBV5-4 to TRBJ2-5; TRBD2 agrees at 9 bases. The sequence derives from a woman in her 50s in good health and CMV-seronegative. The CDR3 protein is CASSLFGGQREAQETQYF. The CDR3 DNA reads TGTGCCAGCAGCTTGTTTGGCGGCCAGCGGGAGGCGCAAGAGACCCAGTACTTC.